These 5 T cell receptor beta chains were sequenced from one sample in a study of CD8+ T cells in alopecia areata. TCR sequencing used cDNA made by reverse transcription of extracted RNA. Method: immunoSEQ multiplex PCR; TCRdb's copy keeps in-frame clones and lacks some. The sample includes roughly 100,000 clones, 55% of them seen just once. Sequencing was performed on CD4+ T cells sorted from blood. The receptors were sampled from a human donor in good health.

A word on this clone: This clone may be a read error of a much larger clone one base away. For the CDR3, the DNA is TGTGCCAGCAGCTTTTTTGGGGCCAACGTCCTGACTTTC. It yields the protein CASSFFGANVLTF. This chain uses TRBV7-3 with TRBJ2-6; D call uncertain. Germline values: CDR1 SGHTA, CDR2 FQGTGA. The CDR3 length is 13 residues. V gave up 3 bases and J gave up 3 bases, with 3 bases separating them.

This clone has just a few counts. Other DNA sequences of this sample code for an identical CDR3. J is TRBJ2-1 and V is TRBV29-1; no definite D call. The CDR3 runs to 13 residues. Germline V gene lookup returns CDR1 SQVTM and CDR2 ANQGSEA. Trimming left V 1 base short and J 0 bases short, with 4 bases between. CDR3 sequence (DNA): TGCAGCGTTGAAGGTAGCTCCTACAATGAGCAGTTCTTC. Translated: CSVEGSSYNEQFF.

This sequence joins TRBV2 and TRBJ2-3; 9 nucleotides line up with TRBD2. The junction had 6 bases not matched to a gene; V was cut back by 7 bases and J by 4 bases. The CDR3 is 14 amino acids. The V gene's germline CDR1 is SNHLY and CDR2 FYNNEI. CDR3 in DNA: TGTGCCAGCACCATTAGCGGGGGTGCAGATACGCAGTATTTT. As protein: CASTISGGADTQYF.

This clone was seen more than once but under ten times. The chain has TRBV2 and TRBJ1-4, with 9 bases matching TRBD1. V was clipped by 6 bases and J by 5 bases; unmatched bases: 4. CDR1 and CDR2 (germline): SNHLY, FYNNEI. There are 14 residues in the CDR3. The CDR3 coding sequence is TGTGCCAGCAGAGCCGGGACAGGGAATGAAAAACTGTTTTTT. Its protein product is CASRAGTGNEKLFF.

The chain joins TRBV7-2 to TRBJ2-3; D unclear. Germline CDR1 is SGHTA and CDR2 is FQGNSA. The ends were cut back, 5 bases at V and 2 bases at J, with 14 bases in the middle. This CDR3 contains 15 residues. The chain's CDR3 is CASSRGGVNTDTQYF. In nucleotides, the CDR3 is TGTGCCAGCAGCAGAGGTGGGGTAAACACAGATACGCAGTATTTT.